This T cell receptor beta chain is from a study of response to subunit inactivated influenza vaccine. TCRdb called the RT-PCR reads again in MiXCR, with one record for every CDR3 protein. The sample carries a few hundred thousand distinct CDR3 sequences, 21% recorded once. Germline loops: CDR1 LGHNA, CDR2 YSLEER. The V segment lost 1 base and the J segment 6 bases; nucleotides outside the gene matches: 7. The CDR3 extends over 16 amino acids. Overall study findings and caveats: It was suggested by the authors that few new T cells are recruited by each seasonal influenza vaccination.

This clonotype occurred a few times. The antigen remains undetermined. The sample consisted of PBMCs from blood, taken less than 22 months after vaccination. This sequence joins TRBV4-3 and TRBJ2-2, with 8 nucleotides matching TRBD1. This TCR derives from a man between 50 and 70 years old who received an inactivated influenza vaccine. In DNA, the CDR3 is TGCGCCAGCAGCCAAGTTGGACAGGGTTTTTCCGGGGAGCTGTTTTTT. It encodes CASSQVGQGFSGELFF.